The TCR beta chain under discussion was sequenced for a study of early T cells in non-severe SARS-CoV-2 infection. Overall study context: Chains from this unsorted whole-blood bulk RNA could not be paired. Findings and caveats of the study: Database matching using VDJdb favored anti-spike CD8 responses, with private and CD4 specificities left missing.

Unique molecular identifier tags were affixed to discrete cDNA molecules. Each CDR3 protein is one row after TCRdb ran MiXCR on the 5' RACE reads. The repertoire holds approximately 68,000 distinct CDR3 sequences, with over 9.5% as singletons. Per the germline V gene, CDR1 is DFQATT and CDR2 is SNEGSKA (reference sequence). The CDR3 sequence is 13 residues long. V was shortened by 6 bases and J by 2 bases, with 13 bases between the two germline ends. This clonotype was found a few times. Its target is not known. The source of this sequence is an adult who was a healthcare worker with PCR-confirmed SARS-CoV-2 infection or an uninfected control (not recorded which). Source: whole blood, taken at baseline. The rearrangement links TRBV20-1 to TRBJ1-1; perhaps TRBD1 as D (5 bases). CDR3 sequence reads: CSARQSPNTEAFF. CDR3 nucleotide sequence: TGCAGTGCACGACAGAGCCCCAACACTGAAGCTTTCTTT.